Each of the 32 T cell receptor beta chains below was sequenced from the same sample in a study of T cell repertoires in cytomegalovirus infection. TCRdb independently ran MiXCR on the reads; one entry per CDR3 protein. The sample lists 300,000 to 400,000 distinct CDR3 sequences, 25% to 30% occurring once. No antigens are known for them. Sample: cultured PBMCs, taken from culture after CMV antigen stimulation. The source is a human donor in good health (CMV status not recorded). Some clones in this sample may be carry-over from other donors' samples.

This clonotype was seen only a few times. This chain uses TRBV12-3 or TRBV12-4 with TRBJ2-3; D gene unclear. V lost 7 bases to trimming and J lost 0 bases, with 14 bases between them. CDR3 size: 15 residues. CDR3 residues: CASTLAAVSTDTQYF. For the CDR3, the DNA is TGTGCCAGCACCCTCGCCGCGGTTAGCACAGATACGCAGTATTTT.

This chain links TRBV20-1 with TRBJ2-7; perhaps TRBD1 as D (6 bases). Germline V gives CDR1 DFQATT, CDR2 SNEGSKA (reference sequence). Trimming took off 5 bases at V and 2 bases at J, with 13 bases between the two ends. The CDR3 sequence is 13 residues long. The CDR3 sequence is CSASGDLPYEQYF. CDR3 in DNA: TGCAGTGCTTCAGGGGATCTTCCCTACGAGCAGTACTTC.

CDR3 nucleotide sequence: TGTGCCAGCAGCTTAGGTCTCGATGAGGGGGGATTTGAGGAGACCCAGTACTTC. Translation: CASSLGLDEGGFEETQYF. The chain carries TRBV7-6 and TRBJ2-5; D possibly matches TRBD1 or TRBD2 (6 bases each). CDR3 length: 18 amino acids. Trimming shortened V by 1 base and J by 5 bases, and 23 bases separated the two germline ends. Germline V CDR1 and CDR2: SGHVS, FNYEAQ.

The chain is built from TRBV5-1 and TRBJ1-2; D call uncertain. V was pared by 4 bases and J by 8 bases, with 15 bases between. CDR1 is SGHRS and CDR2 is YFSETQ in the germline V gene. This CDR3 contains 13 residues. The CDR3 reads CASSPGPRHGYTF. CDR3 bases: TGCGCCAGCAGCCCCGGGCCCCGACACGGCTACACCTTC.

V usage is TRBV6-5 and J usage is TRBJ2-3; D call uncertain. The CDR3 is 15 residues long. Germline V gene lookup returns CDR1 MNHEY and CDR2 SVGAGI. Trimming cost V 0 bases and J 3 bases, with 10 bases left between them. Written as DNA, the CDR3 is TGTGCCAGCAGTTACTCGCGCAGTTCGACAGATACGCAGTATTTT. As protein: CASSYSRSSTDTQYF.

The V gene is TRBV7-2, the J gene TRBJ1-4; possible D gene TRBD1, 5 bases. The germline CDR1 and CDR2 sequences are SGHTA and FQGNSA. This CDR3 spans 16 amino acids. Trimming removed 5 bases from V and 0 bases from J, with 13 bases in between. The CDR3: CASSHRTHATNEKLFF. CDR3 DNA sequence: TGTGCCAGCAGCCATCGGACACATGCAACTAATGAAAAACTGTTTTTT.

This clonotype was counted only a few times. V usage is TRBV20-1 and J usage is TRBJ1-1, with unresolved D. CDR1 and CDR2 from the germline V gene are DFQATT and SNEGSKA (reference sequence). V was shortened by 6 bases and J by 1 base, with 12 bases between the two germline ends. The CDR3 is made up of 13 amino acids. The CDR3 DNA is TGCAGTGCCAAGGGCGGAGCGAACACTGAAGCTTTCTTT. Its protein is CSAKGGANTEAFF.

V is TRBV9 and J is TRBJ1-4; weak D call: TRBD1 (6 bases). CDR1 and CDR2 from the germline V gene are SGDLS and YYNGEE. Trimming took off 7 bases at V and 6 bases at J, with 13 bases between the two ends. CDR3 length: 13 residues. The CDR3 nucleotides are TGTGCCAGCCGTCGACAGGAGGATGAAAAACTGTTTTTT. Protein product: CASRRQEDEKLFF.

This clonotype has more than one count but fewer than ten. This chain links TRBV11-2 with TRBJ2-7, with D tentatively TRBD1 (5 bases). The length of the CDR3 is 14 residues. The V gene's germline CDR1 is SGHAT and CDR2 FQNNGV. V was cut by 2 bases and J by 6 bases, with 14 bases left in between. DNA for the CDR3: TGTGCCAGCAGCTTACCCGGTCAGGGATCCGAGCAGTACTTC. This codes for CASSLPGQGSEQYF.

This chain connects TRBV19 to TRBJ2-3, with D uncertain. The CDR3 extends over 12 amino acids. Germline lookup yields CDR1 LNHDA and CDR2 SQIVND (reference sequence). The V end lost 0 bases, the J end lost 4 bases, and 2 bases lay between the germline ends. The CDR3 region has the DNA TGTGCCAGTAGTATAGAGGCAGATACGCAGTATTTT. Residues: CASSIEADTQYF.

The chain combines TRBV19 with TRBJ1-5; the match to TRBD1 covers 10 bases. Germline CDR1 is LNHDA and CDR2 is SQIVND (reference sequence). With 3 bases clipped from V and 3 bases from J, the junction kept 11 bases outside the gene matches. CDR3 length equals 18 residues. CDR3 residues: CASSIGDRGFLLNQPQHF. CDR3 in DNA: TGTGCCAGTAGTATTGGGGACAGGGGCTTCCTACTCAATCAGCCCCAGCATTTT.

In its sample, this clonotype was seen a few times. The chain joins TRBV3-1 to TRBJ2-1; TRBD2 matches 13 bases. Germline values: CDR1 LGHDT, CDR2 YNNKEL (reference sequence). The CDR3 covers 15 residues. The junction had 5 bases not matched to a gene; V was cut back by 3 bases and J by 9 bases. DNA of the CDR3: TGTGCCAGCAGCCAGGGACTAGCGGGAAGGGGTGAGCAGTTCTTC. This translates into CASSQGLAGRGEQFF.

This clonotype was counted a few times. The CDR3 loop is CSANPSSGLAGDLTDTQYF. Here the CDR3 DNA reads TGCAGTGCCAACCCATCCTCGGGACTAGCGGGAGATCTCACAGATACGCAGTATTTT. The V gene is TRBV20-1, the J gene TRBJ2-3; 14 bases match TRBD2. J lost 2 bases, V lost 6 bases, and 16 bases had no gene match. This CDR3 region has 19 residues. Germline V gives CDR1 DFQATT, CDR2 SNEGSKA (reference sequence).

This clonotype was seen a few times. This chain joins TRBV7-2 and TRBJ2-1; D possibly corresponds to TRBD2 (6 bases). The germline gives CDR1 SGHTA, CDR2 FQGNSA. The CDR3 contains 15 residues. V lost 4 bases and J 10 bases, leaving 20 bases between the germline ends. CDR3 sequence (DNA): TGTGCCAGCAGCTCCGTCCCCGGGGGAGGAGCCGAGCAGTTCTTC. This gives the protein CASSSVPGGGAEQFF.

At least ten counts were recorded for this clonotype. The chain has TRBV7-2 and TRBJ1-2; D is ambiguous. From germline, CDR1 is SGHTA and CDR2 FQGNSA. V dropped 7 bases and J dropped 4 bases, with 13 bases sitting between them. This CDR3 spans 13 amino acids. The CDR3 sequence: CASKFGVGYGYTF. CDR3 DNA sequence: TGTGCCAGCAAGTTTGGGGTCGGCTATGGCTACACCTTC.

This clonotype was counted at least ten times. This sequence joins TRBV7-2 and TRBJ1-1, with TRBD1 as a possible D gene (5 bases). Trimming shortened V by 2 bases and J by 0 bases, and 16 bases separated the two germline ends. The CDR3 has 17 residues. Germline V gene data show CDR1 as SGHTA and CDR2 as FQGNSA. In nucleotides, the CDR3 is TGTGCCAGCAGCTTACAGGGTGGCAGGCACATGAACACTGAAGCTTTCTTT. Protein sequence: CASSLQGGRHMNTEAFF.

This clonotype was seen more than once but under ten times. This chain connects TRBV7-3 to TRBJ2-2; D not resolved. Germline V gene sequence: CDR1 SGHTA, CDR2 FQGTGA. This CDR3 contains 14 residues. V shed 5 bases and J shed 3 bases, with 10 bases lying between them. The CDR3, as DNA: TGTGCCAGCAGCCCCCTCGTGGACACCGGGGAGCTGTTTTTT. Translated: CASSPLVDTGELFF. Looking up the rest from reference TRBV7-3 and TRBJ2-2 gives the full variable domain: GAGVSQTPSNKVTEKGKYVELRCDPISGHTALYWYRQSLGQGPEFLIYFQGTGAADDSGLPNDRFFAVRPEGSVSTLKIQRTERGDSAVYLCASSPLVDTGELFFGEGSRLTVL.

This chain links TRBV2 with TRBJ2-7, with TRBD1 matching 8 bases. Unmatched junction bases numbered 4, after V lost 4 bases and J lost 2 bases. CDR1 and CDR2 (germline): SNHLY, FYNNEI. The CDR3 loop spans 14 amino acids. The DNA of the CDR3 is TGTGCCAGCAGTGGGACAGGGACGCCCTACGAGCAGTACTTC. It is translated as CASSGTGTPYEQYF.

The chain couples TRBV6-2 or TRBV6-3 to TRBJ2-3, with 12 bases that match TRBD2. Trimming at V came to 5 bases and at J to 6 bases, leaving 6 bases not matched to a gene. CDR3 length: 15 amino acids. Germline V gene data show CDR1 as MNHEY and CDR2 as SVGEGT. The CDR3 DNA follows: TGTGCCAGCAGTGAAGTTGGACTAGCGGGGGATACGCAGTATTTT. As protein: CASSEVGLAGDTQYF.

There are a few counts of this clonotype. Its ends do not fully match the called genes, so a read error is possible. The chain recombines TRBV7-7 with TRBJ2-1; perhaps TRBD1 as D (6 bases). There are 13 residues in the CDR3. In germline, CDR1 is SSHAT, CDR2 FNYEAQ (reference sequence). The CDR3 loop is CASSLGQIDEQFF. CDR3 DNA: TGTGCTAGCAGCTTAGGACAGATTGATGAGCAGTTCTTC.

V and J are TRBV15 and TRBJ2-5, with a weak D call TRBD2 (5 bases). V lost 8 bases to trimming and J lost 1 base, with 17 bases between them. This CDR3 spans 15 amino acids. Germline V gene data show CDR1 as LNHNV and CDR2 as YYDKDF (reference sequence). CDR3 nucleotide sequence: TGTGCCACCGGTAGCGAGGTAAATCGCCAAGAGACCCAGTACTTC. Translation: CATGSEVNRQETQYF.

This chain joins TRBV12-5 and TRBJ1-2; no definite D call. Per the germline V gene, CDR1 is LGHNT and CDR2 is FRNRAP. The CDR3 covers 13 residues. The V end was cut by 6 bases, the J end by 2 bases, with 10 bases between. The DNA of the CDR3 is TGTGCTAGTGGAACAGACACGAACTATGGCTACACCTTC. It codes for CASGTDTNYGYTF. The variable domain in full, with the rest retrieved from reference TRBV12-5 and TRBJ1-2, is DARVTQTPRHKVTEMGQEVTMRCQPILGHNTVFWYRQTMMQGLELLAYFRNRAPLDDSGMPKDRFSAEMPDATLATLKIQPSEPRDSAVYFCASGTDTNYGYTFGSGTRLTVV.

This clonotype was counted between two and nine times. The rearrangement joins TRBV7-6 to TRBJ1-1; 9 bases agree with TRBD1. There are 14 residues in the CDR3. The germline CDR1 and CDR2 sequences are SGHVS and FNYEAQ. After removal of 2 bases from V and 4 bases from J, the junction contained 2 bases not matched to a gene. The CDR3 bases are TGTGCCAGCAGCTTACAGACAGGGGGCACTGAAGCTTTCTTT. Amino acids: CASSLQTGGTEAFF.

This chain joins TRBV29-1 and TRBJ2-3; weak D call: TRBD2 (5 bases). Germline V gene sequence: CDR1 SQVTM, CDR2 ANQGSEA. The CDR3 is 13 residues long. V lost 4 bases and J lost 2, with 10 bases in between. The CDR3 is CSVGGGYTDTQYF. In DNA form, the CDR3 reads TGCAGCGTTGGAGGCGGGTACACAGATACGCAGTATTTT.

This clonotype showed up just a few times. The gene calls are TRBV20-1 and TRBJ1-1; D may be TRBD1 (5 bases). V lost 3 bases and J 0 bases, leaving 14 bases between the germline ends. The length of the CDR3 is 15 residues. Germline CDR1 DFQATT, CDR2 SNEGSKA (reference sequence). This CDR3 reads CSASNGGIMNTEAFF. The CDR3 DNA sequence: TGCAGTGCTAGTAATGGGGGGATCATGAACACTGAAGCTTTCTTT.

The chain joins TRBV12-3 or TRBV12-4 to TRBJ1-1; the D gene is possibly TRBD1 (6 bases). The CDR3 length is 15 residues. V was trimmed by 3 bases and J by 3 bases, leaving 14 bases between them. The CDR3 sequence is CASSLERRGYTEAFF. CDR3 nucleotides: TGTGCCAGCAGTTTGGAGAGGAGGGGGTACACTGAAGCTTTCTTT.

This clonotype was detected many times. This chain connects TRBV7-2 to TRBJ2-1; D is ambiguous. CDR1 is SGHTA, CDR2 FQGNSA, per germline. The V gene lost 6 bases and the J gene lost 2 bases, with 2 bases spanning the gap. The CDR3 runs to 11 residues. The CDR3 spells CASSTYNEQFF. The CDR3 DNA sequence: TGTGCCAGCAGTACCTACAATGAGCAGTTCTTC.

The chain combines TRBV3-1 with TRBJ2-1; 12 bases match TRBD2. The CDR3 loop spans 16 amino acids. In germline, CDR1 is LGHDT, CDR2 YNNKEL (reference sequence). J was trimmed by 5 bases and V by 1 base; bases with no gene match: 3. CDR3 sequence (DNA): TGTGCCAGCAGCCAAGCAAGGACTAGCGGGGACAATGAGCAGTTCTTC. Amino acids: CASSQARTSGDNEQFF.

The sample holds one count of this clonotype. This sequence joins TRBV7-9 and TRBJ1-2, with TRBD1 as a possible D gene (6 bases). The CDR3 consists of 15 residues. V lost 1 base and J lost 8, with 17 bases in between. CDR1 and CDR2 from the germline V gene are SEHNR and FQNEAQ (reference sequence). CDR3 residues: CASSLGTDLMGGYTF. As DNA, the CDR3 is TGTGCCAGCAGCTTAGGGACAGACCTCATGGGAGGCTACACCTTC.

J is TRBJ2-5 and V is TRBV12-3 or TRBV12-4; 10 positions match TRBD2. Germline trimming cut 4 bases from V and 1 base from J; bases unmatched to any gene: 3. This CDR3 spans 15 amino acids. CDR3 sequence: CASSWTSGLQETQYF. For the CDR3, the DNA is TGTGCCAGCAGTTGGACTAGCGGACTCCAAGAGACCCAGTACTTC.

The chain employs TRBV12-3 or TRBV12-4 and TRBJ2-5, with D tentatively TRBD1 (5 bases). V was pared by 2 bases and J by 0 bases, with 10 bases between. This CDR3 has 15 residues. The DNA of the CDR3 is TGTGCCAGCAGTTTACGACAGCCTTACCAAGAGACCCAGTACTTC. Encoded protein: CASSLRQPYQETQYF.

Many counts were recorded for this clonotype. The rearrangement links TRBV5-6 to TRBJ2-7; 10 bases line up with TRBD1. From germline, CDR1 is SGHDT and CDR2 YYEEEE. The CDR3 loop spans 15 amino acids. V lost 4 bases, J lost 3 bases, and 7 bases stayed unmatched. CDR3 in amino acids: CASSLLGTGVYEQYF. The DNA for the CDR3 is TGTGCCAGCAGCCTTCTCGGGACAGGGGTCTACGAGCAGTACTTC. Variable domain in full (rest from reference TRBV5-6 and TRBJ2-7): DAGVTQSPTHLIKTRGQQVTLRCSPKSGHDTVSWYQQALGQGPQFIFQYYEEEERQRGNFPDRFSGHQFPNYSSELNVNALLLGDSALYLCASSLLGTGVYEQYFGPGTRLTVT.